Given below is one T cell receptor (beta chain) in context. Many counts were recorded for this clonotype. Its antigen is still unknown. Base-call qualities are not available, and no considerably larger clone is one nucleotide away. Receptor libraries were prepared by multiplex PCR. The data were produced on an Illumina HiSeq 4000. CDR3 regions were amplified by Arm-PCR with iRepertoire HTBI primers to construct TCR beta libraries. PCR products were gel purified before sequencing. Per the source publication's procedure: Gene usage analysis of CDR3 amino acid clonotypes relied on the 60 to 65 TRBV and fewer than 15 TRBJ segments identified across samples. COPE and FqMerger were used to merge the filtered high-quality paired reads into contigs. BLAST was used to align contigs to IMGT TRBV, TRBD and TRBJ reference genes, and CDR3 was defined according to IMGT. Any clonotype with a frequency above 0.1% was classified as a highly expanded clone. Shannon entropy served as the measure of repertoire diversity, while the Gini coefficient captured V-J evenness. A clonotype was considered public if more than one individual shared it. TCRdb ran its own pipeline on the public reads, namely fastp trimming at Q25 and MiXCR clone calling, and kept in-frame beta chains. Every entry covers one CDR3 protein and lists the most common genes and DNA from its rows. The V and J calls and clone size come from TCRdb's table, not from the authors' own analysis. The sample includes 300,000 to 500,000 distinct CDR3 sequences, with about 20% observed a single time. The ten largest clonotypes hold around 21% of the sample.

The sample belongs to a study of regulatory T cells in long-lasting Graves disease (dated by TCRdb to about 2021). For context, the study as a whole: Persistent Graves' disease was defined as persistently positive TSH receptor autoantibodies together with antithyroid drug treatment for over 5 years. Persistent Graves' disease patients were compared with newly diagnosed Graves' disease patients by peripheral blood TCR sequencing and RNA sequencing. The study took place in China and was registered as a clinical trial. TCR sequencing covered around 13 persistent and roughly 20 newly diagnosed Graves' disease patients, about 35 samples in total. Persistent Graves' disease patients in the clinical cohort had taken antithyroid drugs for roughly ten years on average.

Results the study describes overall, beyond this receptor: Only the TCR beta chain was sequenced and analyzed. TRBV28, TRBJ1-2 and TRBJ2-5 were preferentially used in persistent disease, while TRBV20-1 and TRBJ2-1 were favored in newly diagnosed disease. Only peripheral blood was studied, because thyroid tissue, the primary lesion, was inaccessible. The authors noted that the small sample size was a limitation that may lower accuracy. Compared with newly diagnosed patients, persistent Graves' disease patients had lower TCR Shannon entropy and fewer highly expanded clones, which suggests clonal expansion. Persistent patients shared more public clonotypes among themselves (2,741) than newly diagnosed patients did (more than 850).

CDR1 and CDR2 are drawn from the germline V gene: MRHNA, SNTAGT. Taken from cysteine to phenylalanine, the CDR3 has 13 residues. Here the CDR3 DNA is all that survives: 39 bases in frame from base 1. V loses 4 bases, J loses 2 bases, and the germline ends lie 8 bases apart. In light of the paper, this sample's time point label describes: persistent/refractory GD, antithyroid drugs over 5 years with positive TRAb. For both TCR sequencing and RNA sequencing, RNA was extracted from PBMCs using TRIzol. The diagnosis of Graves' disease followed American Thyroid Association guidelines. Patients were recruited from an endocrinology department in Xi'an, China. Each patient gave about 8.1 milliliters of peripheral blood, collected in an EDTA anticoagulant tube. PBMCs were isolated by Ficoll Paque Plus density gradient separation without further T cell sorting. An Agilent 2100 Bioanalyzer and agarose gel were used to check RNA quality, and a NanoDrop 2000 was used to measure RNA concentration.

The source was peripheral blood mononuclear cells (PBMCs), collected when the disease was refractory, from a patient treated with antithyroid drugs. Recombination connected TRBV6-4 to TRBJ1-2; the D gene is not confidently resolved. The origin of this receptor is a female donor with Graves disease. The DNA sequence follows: TGTGCCAGCAGTGCGGACGGAAACTATGGCTACACCTTC. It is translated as CASSADGNYGYTF.